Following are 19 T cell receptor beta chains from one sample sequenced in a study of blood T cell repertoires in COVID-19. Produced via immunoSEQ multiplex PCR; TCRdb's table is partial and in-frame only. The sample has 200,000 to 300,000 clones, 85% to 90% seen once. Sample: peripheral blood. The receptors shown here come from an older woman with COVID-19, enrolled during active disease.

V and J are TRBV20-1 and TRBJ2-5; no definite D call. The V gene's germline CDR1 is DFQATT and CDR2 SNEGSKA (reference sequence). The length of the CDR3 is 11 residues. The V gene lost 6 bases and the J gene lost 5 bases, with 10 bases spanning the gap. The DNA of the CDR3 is TGCAGTGCGACTGCTGCGGAGACCCAGTACTTC. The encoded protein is CSATAAETQYF.

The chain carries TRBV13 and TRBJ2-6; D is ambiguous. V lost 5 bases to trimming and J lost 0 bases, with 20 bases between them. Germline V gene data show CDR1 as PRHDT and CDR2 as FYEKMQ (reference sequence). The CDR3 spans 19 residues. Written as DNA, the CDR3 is TGTGCCAGCAGCCCCCGTATTACGGGTGTTAGCTCTGGGGCCAACGTCCTGACTTTC. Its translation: CASSPRITGVSSGANVLTF.

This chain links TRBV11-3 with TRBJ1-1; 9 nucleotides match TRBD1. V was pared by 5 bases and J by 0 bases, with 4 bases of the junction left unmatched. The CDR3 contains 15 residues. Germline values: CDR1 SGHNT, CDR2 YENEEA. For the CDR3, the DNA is TGTGCCAGCAGCCCGCGGACAGGGGTGAACACTGAAGCTTTCTTT. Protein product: CASSPRTGVNTEAFF. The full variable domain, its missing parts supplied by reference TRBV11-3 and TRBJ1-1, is EAGVVQSPRYKIIEKKQPVAFWCNPISGHNTLYWYLQNLGQGPELLIRYENEEAVDDSQLPKDRFSAERLKGVDSTLKIQPAELGDSAVYLCASSPRTGVNTEAFFGQGTRLTVV.

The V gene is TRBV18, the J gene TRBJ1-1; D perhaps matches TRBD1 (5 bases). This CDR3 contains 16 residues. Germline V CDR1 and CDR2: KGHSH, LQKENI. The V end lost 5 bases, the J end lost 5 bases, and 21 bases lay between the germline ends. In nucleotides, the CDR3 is TGTGCCAGCTCAGGTTTTTTCATGGGGGGTCTAACTGAAGCTTTCTTT. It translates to CASSGFFMGGLTEAFF.

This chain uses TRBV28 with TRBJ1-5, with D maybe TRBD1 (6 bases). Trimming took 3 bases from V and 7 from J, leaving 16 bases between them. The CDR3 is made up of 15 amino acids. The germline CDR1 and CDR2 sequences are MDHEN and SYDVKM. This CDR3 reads CASSLPGGKFQPQHF. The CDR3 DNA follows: TGTGCCAGCAGTTTGCCGGGGGGCAAGTTCCAGCCCCAGCATTTT.

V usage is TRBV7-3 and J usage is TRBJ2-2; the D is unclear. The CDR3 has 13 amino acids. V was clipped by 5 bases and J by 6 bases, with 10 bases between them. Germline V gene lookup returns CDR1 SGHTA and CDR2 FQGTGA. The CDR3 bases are TGTGCCAGCAGCCCCAACTTAGCCGGGGAGCTGTTTTTT. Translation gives CASSPNLAGELFF.

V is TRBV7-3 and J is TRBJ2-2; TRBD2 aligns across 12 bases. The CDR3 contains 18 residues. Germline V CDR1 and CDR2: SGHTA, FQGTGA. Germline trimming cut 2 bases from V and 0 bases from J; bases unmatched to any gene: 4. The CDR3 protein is CASSLFGLAGTNTGELFF. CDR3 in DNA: TGTGCCAGCAGCTTATTTGGACTAGCGGGAACGAACACCGGGGAGCTGTTTTTT.

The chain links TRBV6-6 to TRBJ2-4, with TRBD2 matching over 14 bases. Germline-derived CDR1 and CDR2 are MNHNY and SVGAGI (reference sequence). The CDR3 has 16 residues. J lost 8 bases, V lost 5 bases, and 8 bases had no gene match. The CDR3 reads CASSRLAGGPSDIQYF. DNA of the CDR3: TGTGCCAGCAGTCGACTAGCGGGAGGGCCCAGTGACATTCAGTACTTC.

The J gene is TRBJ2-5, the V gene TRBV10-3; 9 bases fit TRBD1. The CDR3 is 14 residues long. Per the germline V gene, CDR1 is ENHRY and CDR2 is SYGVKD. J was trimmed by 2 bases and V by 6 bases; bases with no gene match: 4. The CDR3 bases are TGTGCCATCAGGAGGGACAGGGAACAAGAGACCCAGTACTTC. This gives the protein CAIRRDREQETQYF.

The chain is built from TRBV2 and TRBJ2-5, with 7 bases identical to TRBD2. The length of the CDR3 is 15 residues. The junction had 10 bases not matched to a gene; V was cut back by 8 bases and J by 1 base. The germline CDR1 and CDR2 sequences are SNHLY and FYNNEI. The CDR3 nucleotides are TGTGCCAGCGGGCAATTCAGCGGGATCCAAGAGACCCAGTACTTC. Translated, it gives CASGQFSGIQETQYF.

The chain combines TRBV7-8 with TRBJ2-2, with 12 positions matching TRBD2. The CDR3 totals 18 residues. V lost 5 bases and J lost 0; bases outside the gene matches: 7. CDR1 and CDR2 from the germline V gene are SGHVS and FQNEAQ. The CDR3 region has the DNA TGTGCCAGCAGCCGCCGACTAGCGGGAGTTACGAACACCGGGGAGCTGTTTTTT. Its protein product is CASSRRLAGVTNTGELFF.

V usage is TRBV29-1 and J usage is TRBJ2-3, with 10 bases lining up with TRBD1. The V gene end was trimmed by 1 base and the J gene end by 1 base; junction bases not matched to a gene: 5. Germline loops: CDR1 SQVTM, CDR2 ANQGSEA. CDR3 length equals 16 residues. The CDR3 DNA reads TGCAGCGTTGAAGGGCTAGGGACAGGGGGCACAGATACGCAGTATTTT. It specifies CSVEGLGTGGTDTQYF.

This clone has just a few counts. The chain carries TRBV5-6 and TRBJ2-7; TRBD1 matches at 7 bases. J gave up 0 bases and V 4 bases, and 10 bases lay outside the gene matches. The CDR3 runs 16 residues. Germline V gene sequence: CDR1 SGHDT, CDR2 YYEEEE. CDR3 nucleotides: TGTGCCAGCAGCACCACCATAGGGACAGTCTCCTACGAGCAGTACTTC. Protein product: CASSTTIGTVSYEQYF.

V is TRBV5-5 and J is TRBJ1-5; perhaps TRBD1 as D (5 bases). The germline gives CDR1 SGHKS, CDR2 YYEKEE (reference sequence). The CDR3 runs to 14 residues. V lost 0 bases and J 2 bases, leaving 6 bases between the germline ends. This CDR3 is CASSLGGGNQPQHF. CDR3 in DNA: TGTGCCAGCAGCTTGGGGGGGGGCAATCAGCCCCAGCATTTT.

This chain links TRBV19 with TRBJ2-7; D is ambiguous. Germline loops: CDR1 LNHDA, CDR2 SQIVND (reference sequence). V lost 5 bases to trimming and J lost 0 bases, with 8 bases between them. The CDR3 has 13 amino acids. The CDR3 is CASSPLVSYEQYF. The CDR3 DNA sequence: TGTGCCAGTAGTCCGCTAGTCTCCTACGAGCAGTACTTC.

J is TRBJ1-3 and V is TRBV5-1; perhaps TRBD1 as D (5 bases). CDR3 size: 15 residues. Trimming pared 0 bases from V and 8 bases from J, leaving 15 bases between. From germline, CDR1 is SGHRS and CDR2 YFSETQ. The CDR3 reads CASSLEAGVRDTIYF. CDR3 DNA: TGCGCCAGCAGCTTGGAAGCGGGGGTTAGGGACACCATATATTTT.

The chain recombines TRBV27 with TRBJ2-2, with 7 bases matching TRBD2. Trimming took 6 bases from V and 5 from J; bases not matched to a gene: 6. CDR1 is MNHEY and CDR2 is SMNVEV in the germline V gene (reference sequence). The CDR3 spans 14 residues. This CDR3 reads CASSLTGRTGELFF. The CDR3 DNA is TGTGCCAGCAGCCTGACCGGGAGGACCGGGGAGCTGTTTTTT.

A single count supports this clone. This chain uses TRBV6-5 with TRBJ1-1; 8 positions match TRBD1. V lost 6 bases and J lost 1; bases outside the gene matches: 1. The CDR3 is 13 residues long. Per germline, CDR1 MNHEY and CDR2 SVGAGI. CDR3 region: CASRGTGNTEAFF. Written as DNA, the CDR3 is TGTGCCAGCAGGGGGACAGGGAACACTGAAGCTTTCTTT.

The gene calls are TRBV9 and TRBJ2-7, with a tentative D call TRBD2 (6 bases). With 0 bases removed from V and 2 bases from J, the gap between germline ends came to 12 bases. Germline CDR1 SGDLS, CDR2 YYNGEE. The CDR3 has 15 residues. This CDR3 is CASSVGPSVTYEQYF. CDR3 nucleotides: TGTGCCAGCAGCGTAGGCCCTAGCGTAACCTACGAGCAGTACTTC.